This passage covers 9 T cell receptor beta chains from one sample sequenced in a study of somatic mutations in cytotoxic T cells in rheumatoid arthritis. This table comes from immunoSEQ multiplex PCR, and its TCRdb copy is limited to in-frame clones, with some not included. Here the sample spans approximately 17,000 clones, more than 70% being singletons. The sequencing sample was made of CD8+ T cells sorted from blood. Source of these receptors: an adult with rheumatoid arthritis.

This chain links TRBV7-3 with TRBJ2-1; 9 bases fit TRBD2. This CDR3 region has 15 residues. CDR1 is SGHTA and CDR2 is FQGTGA in the germline V gene. V was pared by 3 bases and J by 7 bases, with 7 bases of the junction left unmatched. The CDR3 sequence is CASSLLSGSTNEQFF. The CDR3 bases are TGTGCCAGCAGCTTGCTTAGCGGGAGTACTAATGAGCAGTTCTTC.

The chain couples TRBV7-9 to TRBJ1-5; D gene unclear. The germline V gene has CDR1 SEHNR and CDR2 FQNEAQ (reference sequence). The V gene lost 5 bases and the J gene lost 5 bases, with 13 bases spanning the gap. This CDR3 is 14 amino acids long. This chain's CDR3 is CASSGGVEDQPQHF. DNA of the CDR3: TGTGCCAGCAGCGGCGGGGTGGAGGATCAGCCCCAGCATTTT.

The chain uses TRBV11-3 and TRBJ2-3, with D possibly matching TRBD1 (5 bases). CDR3 size: 14 residues. Between the trimmed V and J ends, which lost 0 bases and 6 bases, there was a span of 10 bases. Germline CDR1 is SGHNT and CDR2 is YENEEA. The chain's CDR3 is CASSLDWGEDTQYF. DNA for the CDR3: TGTGCCAGCAGCTTAGATTGGGGCGAGGATACGCAGTATTTT.

This sequence joins TRBV25-1 and TRBJ1-3; possible D gene TRBD1, 6 bases. Trimming shortened V by 5 bases and J by 0 bases, and 17 bases separated the two germline ends. CDR1 is MGHDK, CDR2 SYGVNS, per germline. There are 17 residues in the CDR3. This CDR3 reads CASSNHRTDYSGNTIYF. The CDR3 bases are TGTGCCAGCAGTAACCACCGGACAGACTACTCTGGAAACACCATATATTTT.

The V call is TRBV7-2, the J call TRBJ2-1; D might be TRBD2 (7 bases). V was pared by 3 bases and J by 10 bases, with 10 bases between. Germline CDR1 is SGHTA and CDR2 is FQGNSA. This CDR3 spans 12 amino acids. The CDR3 loop is CASSLGGGEQFF. CDR3 coding DNA: TGTGCCAGCAGCTTGGGGGGGGGCGAGCAGTTCTTC. Combining the CDR3 with reference TRBV7-2 and TRBJ2-1 gives the whole variable domain GAGVSQSPSNKVTEKGKDVELRCDPISGHTALYWYRQSLGQGLEFLIYFQGNSAPDKSGLPSDRFSAERTGGSVSTLTIQRTQQEDSAVYLCASSLGGGEQFFGPGTRLTVL.

V gene TRBV11-3 combines with J gene TRBJ2-1; 10 bases align to TRBD2. The CDR3 runs to 15 residues. From germline, CDR1 is SGHNT and CDR2 YENEEA. Trimming took 4 bases from V and 7 from J; bases not matched to a gene: 7. This chain's CDR3 is CASSSWLAGVNEQFF. The CDR3 DNA reads TGTGCCAGCAGCTCCTGGCTAGCGGGAGTAAATGAGCAGTTCTTC.

The V and J genes are TRBV10-3 and TRBJ2-2; D uncertain. The CDR3 spans 16 residues. CDR1 ENHRY and CDR2 SYGVKD come from the germline V gene. V gave up 2 bases and J gave up 1 base, with 11 bases separating them. CDR3 protein: CAISEPRYQNTGELFF. Here the CDR3 DNA reads TGTGCCATCAGTGAGCCACGTTACCAGAACACCGGGGAGCTGTTTTTT.

V usage is TRBV7-9 and J usage is TRBJ2-7, with 8 bases aligning to TRBD2. J lost 2 bases, V lost 4 bases, and 7 bases had no gene match. Germline-derived CDR1 and CDR2 are SEHNR and FQNEAQ (reference sequence). The CDR3 loop spans 15 amino acids. The CDR3 reads CASSSTSGFPYEQYF. CDR3 nucleotides: TGTGCCAGCAGCTCCACTAGCGGTTTTCCCTACGAGCAGTACTTC.

J is TRBJ2-7 and V is TRBV2, with 15 bases aligning to TRBD2. V shed 6 bases and J 5 bases; nucleotides not matched to a gene: 11. This CDR3 spans 17 amino acids. Looked up from germline, CDR1 is SNHLY and CDR2 is FYNNEI. Here the CDR3 DNA reads TGTGCCAGCAGGGGGGGACTAGCGGGAGGCCTCTGGAACGAGCAGTACTTC. Protein product: CASRGGLAGGLWNEQYF.